Shown below are 16 T cell receptor beta chains from a single sample sequenced in a study of tumor-infiltrating lymphocytes in oesophageal squamous cell carcinoma. TCRdb reanalysed the PCR reads using MiXCR and keeps one entry per CDR3 protein. Of roughly 6,000 distinct CDR3 sequences listed, roughly 15% were seen once; the top ten hold over 20%. Sequenced sample: normal esophageal tissue next to the tumor. The receptors come from a male donor with esophageal squamous cell carcinoma.

This clonotype was counted many times. The gene calls are TRBV5-6 and TRBJ2-1; TRBD1 matches 8 bases. Trimming cost V 3 bases and J 7 bases; bases outside gene matches: 3. The CDR3 loop spans 13 amino acids. Germline V gene lookup returns CDR1 SGHDT and CDR2 YYEEEE. CDR3: CASSWTGNNEQFF. CDR3 bases: TGTGCCAGCAGCTGGACAGGGAATAATGAGCAGTTCTTC.

Concerning this clonotype: Lacking the conserved final phenylalanine or tryptophan, this CDR3 likely reflects a read error. No DNA is shown, since the ends of the CDR3 on it are uncertain; the CDR3 is the one TCRdb lists. The chain couples TRBV4-2 to TRBJ2-6; the table's D call, TRBD2, was not checked against the DNA. The CDR3 sequence runs 9 residues, both termini included. From germline, CDR1 is LGHNA and CDR2 YNFKEQ. The chain's CDR3 is CASSQDGLA.

Sample share makes this clonotype medium-sized. The chain has TRBV6-1 and TRBJ1-2, with 7 positions matching TRBD1. J was trimmed by 5 bases and V by 7 bases; bases with no gene match: 13. From germline, CDR1 is MNHNS and CDR2 SASEGT. The CDR3 runs 15 residues. The CDR3 sequence: CASTGDRAPSYGYTF. The CDR3 DNA reads TGTGCCAGCACCGGGGACAGAGCACCTAGTTATGGCTACACCTTC.

The rearrangement links TRBV9 to TRBJ1-5; the D is unclear. The V gene's germline CDR1 is SGDLS and CDR2 YYNGEE. Trimming stripped 0 bases from V and 3 bases from J, with 10 bases between. The CDR3 is 15 residues long. In nucleotides, the CDR3 is TGTGCCAGCAGCGTAGAGCCCGGGCACAATCAGCCCCAGCATTTT. It is translated as CASSVEPGHNQPQHF. The whole variable domain, remainder taken from reference TRBV9 and TRBJ1-5, is DSGVTQTPKHLITATGQRVTLRCSPRSGDLSVYWYQQSLDQGLQFLIQYYNGEERAKGNILERFSAQQFPDLHSELNLSSLELGDSALYFCASSVEPGHNQPQHFGDGTRLSIL.

V gene TRBV5-1 combines with J gene TRBJ1-3; D is unclear. Deletions cut 3 bases from V and 0 bases from J, with 4 bases between. The CDR3 is made up of 13 amino acids. The germline CDR1 and CDR2 sequences are SGHRS and YFSETQ. The CDR3 spells CASSSGSGNTIYF. The CDR3 DNA reads TGCGCCAGCAGCTCTGGCTCTGGAAACACCATATATTTT.

In this sample, this clonotype turned up many times. The V gene is TRBV10-3, the J gene TRBJ1-2, with a possible D match to TRBD1 (6 bases). CDR1 ENHRY and CDR2 SYGVKD come from the germline V gene. This CDR3 has 14 residues. V dropped 8 bases and J dropped 4 bases, with 17 bases sitting between them. The CDR3 protein is CAILEQGETYGYTF. The CDR3 coding sequence is TGTGCCATCCTAGAACAGGGCGAAACCTATGGCTACACCTTC.

This clonotype appeared many times. The V call is TRBV5-5, the J call TRBJ1-1; 7 bases fit TRBD1. The junction had 8 bases not matched to a gene; V was cut back by 5 bases and J by 1 base. CDR3 size: 15 residues. CDR1 and CDR2 from the germline V gene are SGHKS and YYEKEE (reference sequence). CDR3 nucleotides: TGTGCCAGCAGTCCCCTGGGACAGCGGAACACTGAAGCTTTCTTT. Translated, it gives CASSPLGQRNTEAFF. Complete variable domain (other parts from reference TRBV5-5 and TRBJ1-1): DAGVTQSPTHLIKTRGQQVTLRCSPISGHKSVSWYQQVLGQGPQFIFQYYEKEERGRGNFPDRFSARQFPNYSSELNVNALLLGDSALYLCASSPLGQRNTEAFFGQGTRLTVV.

This clonotype was seen ten or more times. The chain has TRBV5-1 and TRBJ2-7; D gene unclear. The ends were cut back, 0 bases at V and 3 bases at J, with 19 bases in the middle. CDR3 length: 17 residues. Per the germline V gene, CDR1 is SGHRS and CDR2 is YFSETQ. The CDR3 loop is CASSLAVPRTVHYEQYF. The CDR3 DNA sequence: TGCGCCAGCAGCTTGGCCGTACCACGGACGGTTCACTACGAGCAGTACTTC.

This clonotype has ten or more counts. The rearrangement joins TRBV11-2 to TRBJ2-7; D unresolved. CDR3 length: 12 residues. Per the germline V gene, CDR1 is SGHAT and CDR2 is FQNNGV. Trimming stripped 1 base from V and 4 bases from J, with 5 bases between. CDR3 sequence: CASSLARYEQYF. The CDR3 nucleotides are TGTGCCAGCAGCTTAGCAAGGTACGAGCAGTACTTC.

Note on this clonotype: It is unclear where the CDR3 begins or ends on the DNA, so no DNA is shown, and the CDR3 is as TCRdb lists it. V is TRBV6-1 and J is TRBJ2-6; whether TRBD1, the table's D call, matches the DNA was not checked. The CDR3 has 16 amino acids, counting both end residues. CDR1 is MNHNS, CDR2 SASEGT, per germline. The CDR3 sequence: CASSPRTGVLRLHLRF.

This clonotype counts as medium-sized (0.01 to 0.1%). The chain is built from TRBV6-1 and TRBJ2-1; 9 nucleotides agree with TRBD2. The CDR3 is 15 residues long. Germline V lookup: CDR1 MNHNS, CDR2 SASEGT. V was clipped by 7 bases and J by 4 bases; unmatched bases: 8. As DNA, the CDR3 is TGTGCCAGCACCAGATTGGCGGGGGGGTACAATGAGCAGTTCTTC. It encodes CASTRLAGGYNEQFF.

About this clonotype: This CDR3 is missing its conserved last phenylalanine or tryptophan, likely due to a read error. The limits of the CDR3 on the DNA are not certain, so only TCRdb's listed CDR3 is given. V and J are TRBV7-2 and TRBJ2-3; the D call of TRBD2 is as the table states it, not checked on the DNA. The CDR3 is 15 residues long, ends included. Germline loops: CDR1 SGHTA, CDR2 FQGNSA. CDR3 in amino acids: CASSLDGGETQYFGP.

As to this clonotype: The CDR3 does not close with the conserved phenylalanine or tryptophan, likely indicating a read error. Because the CDR3's place on the DNA is in doubt, the DNA is left out and the CDR3 is given as listed by TCRdb. This sequence joins TRBV7-9 and TRBJ2-3; the D call in the table, TRBD2, was not verified against the DNA. The length of the CDR3 is 17 amino acids, counting both ends. CDR1 and CDR2 from the germline V gene are SEHNR and FQNEAQ (reference sequence). The CDR3 loop reads CASTVPSGEINEQFFGP.

For this clonotype: It may be a read error: a sequence one base away is much more abundant. This rearrangement joins TRBV7-9 to TRBJ2-7; 7 bases are shared with TRBD1. The J call is uncertain, as TRBJ2-1 better fits the DNA end. Per the germline V gene, CDR1 is SEHNR and CDR2 is FQNEAQ (reference sequence). This CDR3 is 14 amino acids long. CDR3 protein: CASSPGTASYEQFF. In DNA, the CDR3 is TGTGCCAGCAGCCCCGGGACAGCCTCCTACGAGCAGTTCTTC.

This clonotype occurred many times. A read error is possible here, since a much larger clone lies one base away. The gene calls are TRBV6-4 and TRBJ2-5; TRBD2 matches 7 bases. The CDR3 runs to 15 residues. The V segment lost 2 bases and the J segment 11 bases; nucleotides outside the gene matches: 14. The germline gives CDR1 MRHNA, CDR2 SNTAGT. The CDR3 spells CASSDPQRGYNEQYF. The DNA for the CDR3 is TGTGCCAGCAGTGACCCCCAGCGGGGTTACAATGAGCAGTACTTC.

In this sample, this clonotype turned up once. Without the conserved terminal phenylalanine or tryptophan, this CDR3 likely stems from a read error. The DNA is left out, because the CDR3 cannot be placed on it with certainty; the CDR3 is given as TCRdb lists it. This rearrangement joins TRBV7-9 to TRBJ2-5; the D call of TRBD1 is as the table states it, not checked on the DNA. Germline-derived CDR1 and CDR2 are SEHNR and FQNEAQ (reference sequence). The CDR3 adds up to 19 amino acids, both ends counted. The CDR3 loop is CASSSGEAPWSLYEQYFGS.